These 20 T cell receptor beta chains share one sample of origin, sequenced in a study of CD8 T cells in Susac syndrome. After extraction with the RNeasy kit, about 0.45 to 1 ug of the RNA was reverse transcribed using random hexamers. TCRdb independently ran MiXCR on the immunoSEQ multiplex PCR reads; one entry per CDR3 protein. The sample holds about 240,000 distinct CDR3 sequences, roughly 95% seen once. The source material was CD4+ T cells from PBMCs. The receptors were gathered from a human donor with Susac syndrome.

For this clonotype: One end of the junction fails to match germline, which may point to a read error. The rearrangement joins TRBV3-1 to TRBJ2-3; the match to TRBD2 covers 8 bases. The CDR3 contains 16 residues. Germline CDR1 is LGHDT and CDR2 is YNNKEL (reference sequence). CDR3 residues: CASSPAPAGVTDTQYF. The CDR3, as DNA: TGCGCCAGCAGCCCCGCCCCAGCGGGAGTCACAGATACGCAGTATTTT.

The chain carries TRBV7-9 and TRBJ1-5; tentatively, D is TRBD1 (5 bases). The V end was cut by 1 base, the J end by 3 bases, with 19 bases between. The CDR3 is made up of 18 amino acids. Germline CDR1 SEHNR, CDR2 FQNEAQ (reference sequence). The CDR3 loop reads CASSLGGILSSDNQPQHF. The CDR3 DNA sequence: TGTGCCAGCAGCTTAGGGGGGATACTGTCTTCGGACAATCAGCCCCAGCATTTT.

The chain employs TRBV24-1 and TRBJ1-5, with D uncertain. V lost 7 bases to trimming and J lost 10 bases, with 19 bases between them. The CDR3 has 14 residues. Germline V lookup: CDR1 KGHDR, CDR2 SFDVKD. The CDR3 spells CATSGEETLNPQHF. CDR3 bases: TGTGCCACCAGCGGCGAGGAGACTCTAAATCCCCAGCATTTT.

With respect to this clonotype: The junction departs from germline at one end; a sequencing error may be responsible. The chain joins TRBV7-7 to TRBJ1-3, with a weak D call TRBD1 (6 bases). The germline CDR1 and CDR2 sequences are SSHAT and FNYEAQ (reference sequence). The CDR3 covers 15 residues. The CDR3 coding sequence is TGTGCTAGCAGCTTAGCGGGGGCGGCTGGAAACACCATATATTTT. Translation gives CASSLAGAAGNTIYF.

The chain couples TRBV12-3 or TRBV12-4 to TRBJ2-7, with D unclear. V was cut by 2 bases and J by 3 bases, with 14 bases left in between. The CDR3 totals 15 residues. In DNA form, the CDR3 reads TGTGCCAGCAGTTTAAGGCCTAGTCCGATCTACGAGCAGTACTTC. Its protein is CASSLRPSPIYEQYF.

This chain joins TRBV21-1 and TRBJ2-1; the DNA was not compared with TRBD1, the D call given in the table. TRBV21-1 is a known pseudogene. CDR3 length equals 12 residues. As DNA, the CDR3 is TGTGCCATCCCTGGGAAAACCAATGAGCAGTTCTTC. Translated: CAIPGKTNEQFF.

The chain has TRBV12-3 or TRBV12-4 and TRBJ2-3, with D perhaps given as TRBD1 or TRBD2 (5 bases each). Trimming pared 1 base from V and 7 bases from J, leaving 12 bases between. This CDR3 region has 14 residues. The DNA of the CDR3 is TGTGCCAGCAGTTTAGAGGGGACGTCTAATACGCAGTATTTT. This encodes CASSLEGTSNTQYF.

The CDR3 bases are TGTGCCAGCTCACCACCAGGGATTGAGACCCAGTACTTC. Its protein product is CASSPPGIETQYF. This chain joins TRBV18 and TRBJ2-5; the D is unclear. The CDR3 has 13 residues. From germline, CDR1 is KGHSH and CDR2 LQKENI. V was trimmed by 0 bases and J by 5 bases, leaving 7 bases between them.

This chain uses TRBV4-2 with TRBJ2-7, with no clear D. Trimming stripped 7 bases from V and 5 bases from J, with 21 bases between. The CDR3 extends over 15 amino acids. Germline V gives CDR1 LGHNA, CDR2 YNFKEQ. The CDR3 loop is CASKSGAAYPDEQYF. For the CDR3, the DNA is TGTGCCAGCAAATCCGGTGCGGCCTACCCAGACGAGCAGTACTTC.

The V and J genes are TRBV12-3 or TRBV12-4 and TRBJ1-1; weak D call: TRBD1 (6 bases). This CDR3 has 14 residues. Trimming cost V 2 bases and J 6 bases, with 13 bases left between them. The CDR3 is CASSLTGPSSEAFF. The CDR3 coding sequence is TGTGCCAGCAGTTTAACAGGGCCGAGCTCTGAAGCTTTCTTT.

The chain recombines TRBV6-5 with TRBJ2-5; TRBD2 matches 11 bases. The V gene's germline CDR1 is MNHEY and CDR2 SVGAGI. The CDR3 contains 14 residues. Trimming at V came to 6 bases and at J to 5 bases, leaving 5 bases not matched to a gene. CDR3: CASSFSGRGETQYF. The CDR3 DNA reads TGTGCCAGCAGCTTTAGCGGGAGGGGTGAGACCCAGTACTTC.

This clonotype was detected once. The chain uses TRBV25-1 and TRBJ2-5; D uncertain. This CDR3 is built from 13 residues. CDR1 MGHDK and CDR2 SYGVNS come from the germline V gene. Trimming pared 4 bases from V and 7 bases from J, leaving 13 bases between. For the CDR3, the DNA is TGTGCCAGCAGTGCGAATGGGGTTGCGACCCAGTACTTC. This translates into CASSANGVATQYF.

V is TRBV29-1 and J is TRBJ2-2; D gene unclear. Germline assignment: CDR1 SQVTM and CDR2 ANQGSEA. Trimming left V 4 bases short and J 4 bases short, with 13 bases between. CDR3 length equals 14 residues. CDR3 sequence reads: CSVGRPLSTGELFF. As DNA, the CDR3 is TGCAGCGTTGGCAGACCCCTGTCCACCGGGGAGCTGTTTTTT.

The chain couples TRBV14 to TRBJ1-5; weak D call: TRBD1 (6 bases). The germline V and J ends were trimmed by 3 bases and 1 base, with 13 bases remaining between them. The CDR3 has 16 residues. Germline CDR1 and CDR2: SGHDN and FVKESK. Here the CDR3 reads CASSHKGGRSNQPQHF. The CDR3 region has the DNA TGTGCCAGCAGCCATAAAGGGGGTAGAAGCAATCAGCCCCAGCATTTT. The whole variable domain, filled in from reference TRBV14 and TRBJ1-5, reads EAGVTQFPSHSVIEKGQTVTLRCDPISGHDNLYWYRRVMGKEIKFLLHFVKESKQDESGMPNNRFLAERTGGTYSTLKVQPAELEDSGVYFCASSHKGGRSNQPQHFGDGTRLSIL.

The rearrangement joins TRBV25-1 to TRBJ1-4; D is uncertain. V was pared by 1 base and J by 5 bases, with 17 bases between. Germline CDR1 and CDR2: MGHDK and SYGVNS. The length of the CDR3 is 17 residues. This CDR3 reads CASSELKDSGSNEKLFF. CDR3 nucleotides: TGTGCCAGCAGTGAATTGAAGGATAGCGGGTCGAATGAAAAACTGTTTTTT.

The V gene is TRBV12-3 or TRBV12-4, the J gene TRBJ2-1; D is unclear. V lost 5 bases, J lost 0 bases, and 8 bases lay in between. CDR3 length: 14 amino acids. CDR3 DNA sequence: TGTGCCAGCAGTGGGTATAGCTCCTACAATGAGCAGTTCTTC. It yields the protein CASSGYSSYNEQFF.

The chain links TRBV28 to TRBJ2-7; 9 bases agree with TRBD1. V was pared by 7 bases and J by 6 bases, with 10 bases of the junction left unmatched. Germline V lookup: CDR1 MDHEN, CDR2 SYDVKM. The CDR3 length is 14 residues. The CDR3 spells CASIPGQGISEQYF. CDR3 DNA: TGTGCCAGCATTCCGGGACAGGGTATATCCGAGCAGTACTTC.

This chain joins TRBV7-2 and TRBJ2-7, with D uncertain. V was clipped by 6 bases and J by 11 bases, with 17 bases between them. From germline, CDR1 is SGHTA and CDR2 FQGNSA. This CDR3 is built from 12 residues. The CDR3 loop is CASSKEVSNKYF. CDR3 nucleotides: TGTGCCAGCAGTAAAGAGGTGTCTAATAAGTACTTC. The complete variable domain, with remaining parts taken from reference TRBV7-2 and TRBJ2-7, reads GAGVSQSPSNKVTEKGKDVELRCDPISGHTALYWYRQSLGQGLEFLIYFQGNSAPDKSGLPSDRFSAERTGGSVSTLTIQRTQQEDSAVYLCASSKEVSNKYFGPGTRLTVT.

The chain has TRBV2 and TRBJ1-5; D is perhaps TRBD1 (5 bases). V was pared by 1 base and J by 1 base, with 14 bases between. CDR3 size: 17 residues. From germline, CDR1 is SNHLY and CDR2 FYNNEI. CDR3 coding DNA: TGTGCCAGCAGTGAAGGCGCCCGGGGGGGAAGCAATCAGCCCCAGCATTTT. This sequence encodes CASSEGARGGSNQPQHF.

This chain uses TRBV5-1 with TRBJ1-5, with D maybe TRBD1 (6 bases). The CDR3 sequence is 14 residues long. With 5 bases removed from V and 9 bases from J, the gap between germline ends came to 18 bases. Germline V gene lookup returns CDR1 SGHRS and CDR2 YFSETQ. CDR3 in amino acids: CASRLEGGLGPQHF. The CDR3 DNA is TGCGCCAGCAGGCTTGAGGGGGGATTGGGGCCCCAGCATTTT. The whole variable domain, remainder taken from reference TRBV5-1 and TRBJ1-5, is KAGVTQTPRYLIKTRGQQVTLSCSPISGHRSVSWYQQTPGQGLQFLFEYFSETQRNKGNFPGRFSGRQFSNSRSEMNVSTLELGDSALYLCASRLEGGLGPQHFGDGTRLSIL.